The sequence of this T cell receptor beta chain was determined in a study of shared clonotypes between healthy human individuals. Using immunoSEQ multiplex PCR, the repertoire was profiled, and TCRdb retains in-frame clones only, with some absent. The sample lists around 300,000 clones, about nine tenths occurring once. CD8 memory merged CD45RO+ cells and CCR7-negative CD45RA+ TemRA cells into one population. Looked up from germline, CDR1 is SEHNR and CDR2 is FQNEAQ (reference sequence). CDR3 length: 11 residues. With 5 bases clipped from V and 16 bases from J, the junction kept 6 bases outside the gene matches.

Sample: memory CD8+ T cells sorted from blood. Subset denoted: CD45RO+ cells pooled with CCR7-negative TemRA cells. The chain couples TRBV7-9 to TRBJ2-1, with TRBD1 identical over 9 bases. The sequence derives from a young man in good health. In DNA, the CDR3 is TGTGCCAGCAGCCCACAGGGGGCGCAATTCTTC. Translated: CASSPQGAQFF.